This T cell receptor beta chain was obtained from a study of OX40 agonist ivuxolimab in advanced cancers. Study-level findings and limits: Among patients with partial responses at 0.1-3.0 mg/kg, clonal expansion was among the lowest.

The CDR3 has 14 amino acids. CDR1 and CDR2 (germline): SGHNT, YYREEE (reference sequence). V was trimmed by 2 bases and J by 5 bases, leaving 14 bases between them. The assay was immunoSEQ multiplex PCR, and TCRdb's table has in-frame clones only and misses some. The data contain approximately 70,000 clones, roughly 80% of them singletons. This clone was detected only a few times. No antigen is known for it. The sequence was collected from an adult with an advanced solid tumor such as melanoma, head and neck, liver or kidney cancer. This chain links TRBV5-4 with TRBJ2-7, with TRBD1 as a possible D gene (6 bases). The source was CD4+ or CD8+ T cells sorted from blood, collected in a trial of the OX40 agonist ivuxolimab. The CDR3 reads CASSFWGRFNEQYF. CDR3 in DNA: TGTGCCAGCAGCTTTTGGGGGCGCTTCAACGAGCAGTACTTC.